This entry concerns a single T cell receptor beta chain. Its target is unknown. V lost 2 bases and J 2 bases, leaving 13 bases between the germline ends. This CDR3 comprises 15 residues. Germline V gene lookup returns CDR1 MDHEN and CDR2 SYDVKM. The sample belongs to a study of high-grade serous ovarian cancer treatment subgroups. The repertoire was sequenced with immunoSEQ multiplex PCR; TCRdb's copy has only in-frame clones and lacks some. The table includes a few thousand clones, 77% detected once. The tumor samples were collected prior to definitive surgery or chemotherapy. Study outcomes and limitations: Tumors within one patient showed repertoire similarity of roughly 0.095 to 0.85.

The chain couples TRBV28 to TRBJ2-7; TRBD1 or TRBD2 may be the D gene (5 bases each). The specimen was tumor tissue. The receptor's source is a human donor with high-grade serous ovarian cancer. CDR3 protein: CASSLADRGAYEQYF. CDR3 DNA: TGTGCCAGCAGTTTAGCGGACCGAGGGGCCTACGAGCAGTACTTC.